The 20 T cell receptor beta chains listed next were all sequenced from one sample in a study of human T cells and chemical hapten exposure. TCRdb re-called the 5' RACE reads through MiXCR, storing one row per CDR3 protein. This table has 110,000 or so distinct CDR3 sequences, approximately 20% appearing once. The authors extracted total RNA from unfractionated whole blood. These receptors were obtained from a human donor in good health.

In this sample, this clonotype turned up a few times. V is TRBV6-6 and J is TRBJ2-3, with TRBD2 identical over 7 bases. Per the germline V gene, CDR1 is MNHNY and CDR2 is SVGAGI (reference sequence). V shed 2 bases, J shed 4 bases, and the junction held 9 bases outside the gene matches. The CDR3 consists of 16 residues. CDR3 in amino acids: CASSYAKAGIPDTQYF. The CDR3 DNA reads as TGTGCCAGCAGTTACGCCAAAGCGGGAATACCAGATACGCAGTATTTT.

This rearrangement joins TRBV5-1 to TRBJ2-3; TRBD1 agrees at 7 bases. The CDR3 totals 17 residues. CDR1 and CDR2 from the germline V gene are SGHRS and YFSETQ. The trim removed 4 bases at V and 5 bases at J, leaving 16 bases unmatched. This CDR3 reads CASSRMATGDGRDTQYF. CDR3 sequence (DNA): TGCGCCAGCAGCCGCATGGCCACAGGGGATGGGCGAGATACGCAGTATTTT.

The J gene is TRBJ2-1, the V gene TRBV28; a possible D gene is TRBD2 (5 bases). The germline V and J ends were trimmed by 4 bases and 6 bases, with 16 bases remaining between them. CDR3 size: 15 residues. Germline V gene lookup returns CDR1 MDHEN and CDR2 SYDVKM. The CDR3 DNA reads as TGTGCCAGCAGTTCGAGGACTCCCCTCGCCAATGAGCAGTTCTTC. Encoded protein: CASSSRTPLANEQFF.

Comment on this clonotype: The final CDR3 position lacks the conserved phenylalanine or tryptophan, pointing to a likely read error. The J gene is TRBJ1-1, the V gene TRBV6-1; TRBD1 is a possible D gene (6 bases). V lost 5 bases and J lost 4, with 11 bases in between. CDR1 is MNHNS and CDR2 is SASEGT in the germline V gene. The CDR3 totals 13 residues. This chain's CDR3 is CASSTGLRTEAFS. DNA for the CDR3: TGTGCCAGCAGTACAGGGCTACGCACTGAAGCTTTCTCT.

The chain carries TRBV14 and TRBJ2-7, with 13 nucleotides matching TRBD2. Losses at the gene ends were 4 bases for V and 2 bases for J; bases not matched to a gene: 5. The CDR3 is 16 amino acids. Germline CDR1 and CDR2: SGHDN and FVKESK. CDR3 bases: TGTGCCAGCAGCCCGACTAGCGGGAGGACGCCCTACGAGCAGTACTTC. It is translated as CASSPTSGRTPYEQYF.

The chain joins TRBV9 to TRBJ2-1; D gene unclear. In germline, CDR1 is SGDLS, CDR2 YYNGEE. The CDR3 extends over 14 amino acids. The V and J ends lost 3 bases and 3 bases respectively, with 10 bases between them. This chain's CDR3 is CASSARADYNEQFF. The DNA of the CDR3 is TGTGCCAGCAGCGCCCGGGCTGACTACAATGAGCAGTTCTTC. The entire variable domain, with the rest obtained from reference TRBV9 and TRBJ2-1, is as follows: DSGVTQTPKHLITATGQRVTLRCSPRSGDLSVYWYQQSLDQGLQFLIQYYNGEERAKGNILERFSAQQFPDLHSELNLSSLELGDSALYFCASSARADYNEQFFGPGTRLTVL.

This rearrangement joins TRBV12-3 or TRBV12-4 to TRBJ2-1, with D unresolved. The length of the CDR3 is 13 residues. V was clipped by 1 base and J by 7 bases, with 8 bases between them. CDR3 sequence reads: CASSLEPRNEQFF. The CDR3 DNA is TGTGCCAGCAGTTTAGAGCCGCGGAATGAGCAGTTCTTC.

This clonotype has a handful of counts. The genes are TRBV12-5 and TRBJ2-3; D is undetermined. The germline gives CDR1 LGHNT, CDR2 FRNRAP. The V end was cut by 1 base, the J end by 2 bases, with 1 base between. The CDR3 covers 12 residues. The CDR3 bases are TGTGCTAGTGGTTTGGACACAGATACGCAGTATTTT. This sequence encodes CASGLDTDTQYF.

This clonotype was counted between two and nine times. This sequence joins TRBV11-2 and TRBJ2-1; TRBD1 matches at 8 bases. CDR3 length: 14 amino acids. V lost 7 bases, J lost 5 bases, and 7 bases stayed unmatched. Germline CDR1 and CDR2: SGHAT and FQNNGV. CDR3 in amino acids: CASTSDRGNNEQFF. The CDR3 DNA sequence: TGTGCCAGCACCTCCGACAGGGGAAACAATGAGCAGTTCTTC.

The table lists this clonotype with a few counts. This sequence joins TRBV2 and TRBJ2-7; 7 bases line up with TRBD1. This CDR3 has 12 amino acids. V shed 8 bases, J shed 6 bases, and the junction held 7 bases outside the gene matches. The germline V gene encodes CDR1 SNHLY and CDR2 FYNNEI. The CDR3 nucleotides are TGTGCCAGCCGCAGACAGGGACGCGAGCAGTACTTC. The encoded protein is CASRRQGREQYF.

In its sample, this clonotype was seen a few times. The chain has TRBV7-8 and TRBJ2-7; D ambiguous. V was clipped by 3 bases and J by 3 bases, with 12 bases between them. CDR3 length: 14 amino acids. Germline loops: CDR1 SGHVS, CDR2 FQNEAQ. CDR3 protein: CASSFRHAIYEQYF. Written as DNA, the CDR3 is TGTGCCAGCAGCTTCCGTCATGCCATCTACGAGCAGTACTTC. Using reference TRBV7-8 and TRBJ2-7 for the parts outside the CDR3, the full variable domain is GAGVSQSPRYKVAKRGQDVALRCDPISGHVSLFWYQQALGQGPEFLTYFQNEAQLDKSGLPSDRFFAERPEGSVSTLKIQRTQQEDSAVYLCASSFRHAIYEQYFGPGTRLTVT.

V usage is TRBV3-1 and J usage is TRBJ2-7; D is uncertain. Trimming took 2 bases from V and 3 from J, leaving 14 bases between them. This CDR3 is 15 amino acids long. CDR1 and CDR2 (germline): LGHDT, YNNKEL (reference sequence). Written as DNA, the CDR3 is TGTGCCAGCAGCCAATCCCCCGACTGGGGCTACGAGCAGTACTTC. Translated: CASSQSPDWGYEQYF.

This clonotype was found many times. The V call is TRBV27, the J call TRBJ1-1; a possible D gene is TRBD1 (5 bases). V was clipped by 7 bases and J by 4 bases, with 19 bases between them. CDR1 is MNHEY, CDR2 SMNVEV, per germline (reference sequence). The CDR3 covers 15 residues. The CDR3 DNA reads TGTGCCAGCAATGCCCTAGCGGGGACGGGCACTGAAGCTTTCTTT. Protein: CASNALAGTGTEAFF.

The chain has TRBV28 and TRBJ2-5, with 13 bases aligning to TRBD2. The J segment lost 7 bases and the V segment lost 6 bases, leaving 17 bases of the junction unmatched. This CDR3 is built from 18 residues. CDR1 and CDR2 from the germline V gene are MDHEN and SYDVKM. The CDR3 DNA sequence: TGTGCCAGCAGCTCCGGACTAGCGGGAGATGAGGGGGCGGTGACCCAGTACTTC. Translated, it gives CASSSGLAGDEGAVTQYF.

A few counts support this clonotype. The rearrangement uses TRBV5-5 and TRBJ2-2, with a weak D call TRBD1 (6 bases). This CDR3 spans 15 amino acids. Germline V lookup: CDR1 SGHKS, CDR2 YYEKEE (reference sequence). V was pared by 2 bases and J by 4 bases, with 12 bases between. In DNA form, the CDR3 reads TGTGCCAGCAGCTTTGTTGCAGGGGCCACCGGGGAGCTGTTTTTT. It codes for CASSFVAGATGELFF.

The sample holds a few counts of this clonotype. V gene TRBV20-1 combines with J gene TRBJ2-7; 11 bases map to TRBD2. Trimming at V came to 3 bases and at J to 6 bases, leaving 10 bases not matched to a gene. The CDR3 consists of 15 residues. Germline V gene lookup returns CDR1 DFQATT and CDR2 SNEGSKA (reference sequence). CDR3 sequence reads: CSARGRASGRFEQYF. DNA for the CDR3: TGCAGTGCTAGGGGACGGGCTAGCGGGAGGTTCGAGCAGTACTTC.

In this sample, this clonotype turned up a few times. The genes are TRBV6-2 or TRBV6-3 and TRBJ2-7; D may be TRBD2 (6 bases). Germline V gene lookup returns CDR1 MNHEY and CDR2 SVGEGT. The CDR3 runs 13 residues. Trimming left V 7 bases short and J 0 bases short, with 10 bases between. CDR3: CASTWDFSYEQYF. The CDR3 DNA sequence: TGTGCCAGCACCTGGGACTTCTCCTACGAGCAGTACTTC.

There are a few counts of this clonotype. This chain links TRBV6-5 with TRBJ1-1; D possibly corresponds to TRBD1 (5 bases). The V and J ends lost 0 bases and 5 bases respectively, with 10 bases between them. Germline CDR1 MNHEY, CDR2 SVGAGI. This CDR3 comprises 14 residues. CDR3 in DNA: TGTGCCAGCAGTTACTCGAGCAGGGCGACTGAAGCTTTCTTT. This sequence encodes CASSYSSRATEAFF.

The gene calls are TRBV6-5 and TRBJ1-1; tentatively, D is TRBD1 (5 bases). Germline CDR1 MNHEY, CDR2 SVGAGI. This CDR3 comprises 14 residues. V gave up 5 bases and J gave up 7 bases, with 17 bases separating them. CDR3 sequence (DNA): TGTGCCAGCAGTCCGAAAGAAACAGGACGTGAAGCTTTCTTT. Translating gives CASSPKETGREAFF.

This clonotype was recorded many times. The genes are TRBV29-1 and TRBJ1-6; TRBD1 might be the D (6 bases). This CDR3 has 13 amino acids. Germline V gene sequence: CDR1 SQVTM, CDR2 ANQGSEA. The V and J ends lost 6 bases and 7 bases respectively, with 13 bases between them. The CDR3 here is CSVLIDRNSPLHF. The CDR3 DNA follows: TGCAGCGTCTTAATCGACAGGAATTCACCCCTCCACTTT.